The present T cell receptor beta chain was sequenced within a study of blood T cell repertoires in COVID-19. Turning to the study itself: Material from acute and convalescent COVID-19 was sourced from the United States, Italy and Spain. Sample material is recorded as cDNA or gDNA derived from T cells, B-cell-depleted T cells, or PBMCs.

Points on this clone: One junction end disagrees with the germline gene, perhaps due to a read error.

The CDR3 totals 15 residues. The germline V gene has CDR1 SSHAT and CDR2 FNYEAQ (reference sequence). Source study methods: Amplified reference gene primers provided the basis for estimating nucleated cell counts. Produced via immunoSEQ multiplex PCR; TCRdb's table is partial and in-frame only. V, J and clone size are those of that table, while D and trimming were read from the DNA. The profile covers 65,000 to 85,000 clones, with 70% to 80% appearing a single time and around 6% taken by the ten largest. What was sequenced was peripheral blood. The gene calls are TRBV7-7 and TRBJ2-3, with 8 nucleotides matching TRBD1. The receptor comes from a man over 45 with active or convalescent COVID-19. DNA for the CDR3: TGTGCTAGCAGCTTCAGGGGGCGTGACACAGATACGCAGTATTTT. This encodes CASSFRGRDTDTQYF.